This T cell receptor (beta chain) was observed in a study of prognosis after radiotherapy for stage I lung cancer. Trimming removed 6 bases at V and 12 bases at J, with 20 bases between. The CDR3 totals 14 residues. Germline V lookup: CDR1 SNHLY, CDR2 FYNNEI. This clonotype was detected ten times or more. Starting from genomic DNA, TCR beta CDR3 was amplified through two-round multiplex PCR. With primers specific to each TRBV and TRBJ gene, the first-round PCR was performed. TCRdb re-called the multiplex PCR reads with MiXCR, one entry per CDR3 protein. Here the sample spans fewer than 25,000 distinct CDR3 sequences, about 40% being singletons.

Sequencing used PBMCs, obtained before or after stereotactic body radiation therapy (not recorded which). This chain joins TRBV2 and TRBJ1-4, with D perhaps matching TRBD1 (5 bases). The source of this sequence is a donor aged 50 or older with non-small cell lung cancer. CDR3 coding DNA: TGTGCCAGCAGCAGGGCGGTAGGAGGGCTTCAACTGTTTTTT. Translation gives CASSRAVGGLQLFF. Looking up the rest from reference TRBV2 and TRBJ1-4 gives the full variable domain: EPEVTQTPSHQVTQMGQEVILRCVPISNHLYFYWYRQILGQKVEFLVSFYNNEISEKSEIFDDQFSVERPDGSNFTLKIRSTKLEDSAMYFCASSRAVGGLQLFFGSGTQLSVL.